This entry lists 27 T cell receptor beta chains sequenced from one sample in a study of blood T cell repertoires in COVID-19. Using immunoSEQ multiplex PCR, the repertoire was profiled, and TCRdb retains in-frame clones only, with some absent. In the table there are 130,000 to 150,000 clones, approximately 80% of which are singletons. Sequencing used peripheral blood. The origin of the receptors is a human donor in a cohort sampled during active COVID-19.

This chain uses TRBV18 with TRBJ2-7, with D perhaps TRBD2 (5 bases). Trimming took off 6 bases at V and 0 bases at J, with 15 bases between the two ends. The germline gives CDR1 KGHSH, CDR2 LQKENI. CDR3 size: 15 residues. This CDR3 is CASSLDRRPSYEQYF. CDR3 bases: TGTGCCAGCTCCCTAGACCGGAGGCCCTCCTACGAGCAGTACTTC.

This clone appeared once. This chain links TRBV5-1 with TRBJ2-7; TRBD1 agrees at 11 bases. Germline CDR1 is SGHRS and CDR2 is YFSETQ. The V and J ends lost 7 bases and 3 bases, in that order; junction bases with no gene match: 3. The CDR3 totals 13 residues. CDR3 sequence: CASRGTGGYEQYF. The CDR3 region has the DNA TGCGCCAGCCGAGGGACAGGGGGCTACGAGCAGTACTTC.

The V call is TRBV7-2, the J call TRBJ2-7, with 11 bases that match TRBD1. Trimming took 4 bases from V and 2 from J; bases not matched to a gene: 4. The CDR3 sequence is 15 residues long. CDR1 is SGHTA, CDR2 FQGNSA, per germline. The DNA for the CDR3 is TGTGCCAGCAGCTCGGACAGGGGGCCCCCCTACGAGCAGTACTTC. It yields the protein CASSSDRGPPYEQYF.

V is TRBV27 and J is TRBJ2-5; D gene unclear. Trimming cost V 0 bases and J 5 bases, with 16 bases left between them. This CDR3 contains 16 residues. Per germline, CDR1 MNHEY and CDR2 SMNVEV (reference sequence). The CDR3 here is CASSLSFPVGSETQYF. The CDR3 DNA follows: TGTGCCAGCAGTTTATCGTTTCCGGTGGGCTCGGAGACCCAGTACTTC.

This clone was picked up one time. The chain joins TRBV3-1 (or the pseudogene TRBV3-2) to TRBJ1-5; a weak D match, TRBD1 (6 bases). V lost 3 bases and J 8 bases, leaving 14 bases between the germline ends. Germline V gives CDR1 LGHDT, CDR2 YNNKEL (reference sequence). There are 14 residues in the CDR3. CDR3 region: CASSHRQAGEPQHF. The CDR3 nucleotides read TGTGCCAGCAGCCATAGACAGGCTGGGGAGCCCCAGCATTTT.

V and J are TRBV2 and TRBJ1-1; no definite D call. Germline values: CDR1 SNHLY, CDR2 FYNNEI. Trimming left V 4 bases short and J 4 bases short, with 13 bases between. The CDR3 is 14 amino acids. This CDR3 is CASSVDSRSTEAFF. The DNA of the CDR3 is TGTGCCAGCAGTGTTGATAGTCGGAGCACTGAAGCTTTCTTT.

The rearrangement uses TRBV9 and TRBJ1-6; D may be TRBD1 (5 bases). Per the germline V gene, CDR1 is SGDLS and CDR2 is YYNGEE. The V end lost 0 bases, the J end lost 6 bases, and 7 bases lay between the germline ends. The CDR3 runs to 14 residues. As DNA, the CDR3 is TGTGCCAGCAGCGTAGGACAGACTAATTCACCCCTCCACTTT. It codes for CASSVGQTNSPLHF.

The V and J genes are TRBV28 and TRBJ1-6; TRBD1 is a possible D gene (6 bases). Germline CDR1 and CDR2: MDHEN and SYDVKM. CDR3 length equals 13 residues. Trimming shortened V by 8 bases and J by 10 bases, and 15 bases separated the two germline ends. The CDR3 DNA reads as TGTGCCAGCGGGGGCAGGGTAGGGTCACCCCTCCACTTT. Its translation is CASGGRVGSPLHF.

This clone was observed once. V gene TRBV12-5 combines with J gene TRBJ2-2, with TRBD1 as a possible D gene (5 bases). CDR3 size: 15 residues. V was clipped by 3 bases and J by 4 bases, with 12 bases between them. Germline V lookup: CDR1 LGHNT, CDR2 FRNRAP. The CDR3 protein is CASGFLTDFTGELFF. DNA of the CDR3: TGTGCTAGTGGTTTTTTGACAGATTTCACCGGGGAGCTGTTTTTT.

The J gene is TRBJ2-7, the V gene TRBV7-2; D perhaps matches TRBD1 (5 bases). The V gene lost 1 base and the J gene lost 3 bases, with 7 bases spanning the gap. This CDR3 has 13 amino acids. Germline loops: CDR1 SGHTA, CDR2 FQGNSA. Written as DNA, the CDR3 is TGTGCCAGCAGCTTAGGACAGAACTACGAGCAGTACTTC. Protein: CASSLGQNYEQYF.

The chain employs TRBV5-6 and TRBJ2-3, with a weak D call TRBD2 (6 bases). This CDR3 is 8 amino acids long. Germline assignment: CDR1 SGHDT and CDR2 YYEEEE. The CDR3 protein is CGRLEQYF. The CDR3 DNA reads TGTGGTAGACTAGAACAGTATTTT.

This chain joins TRBV5-1 and TRBJ1-2; D is unresolved. Germline CDR1 reads SGHRS; CDR2 reads YFSETQ. The V end was cut by 0 bases, the J end by 4 bases, with 22 bases between. The CDR3 has 18 amino acids. DNA for the CDR3: TGCGCCAGCAGCTTGGAGCTTTCGTCGAGACATCTTAGCTATGGCTACACCTTC. Protein sequence: CASSLELSSRHLSYGYTF.

The rearrangement uses TRBV7-2 and TRBJ1-6; 11 bases fit TRBD1. Trimming removed 4 bases from V and 9 bases from J; junction bases left unmatched: 8. CDR1 SGHTA and CDR2 FQGNSA come from the germline V gene. The CDR3 has 16 amino acids. The CDR3 DNA is TGTGCCAGCAGCTCCCGGACAGGGGGCATCGGTTCACCCCTCCACTTT. This codes for CASSSRTGGIGSPLHF.

J is TRBJ1-1 and V is TRBV11-3, with TRBD1 identical over 12 bases. This CDR3 is built from 17 residues. The germline gives CDR1 SGHNT, CDR2 YENEEA. With 5 bases clipped from V and 1 base from J, the junction kept 8 bases outside the gene matches. The CDR3: CASSLSGTGGRNTEAFF. Here the CDR3 DNA reads TGTGCCAGCAGCCTCTCCGGGACAGGGGGCCGGAACACTGAAGCTTTCTTT.

This clone showed up just once. The chain recombines TRBV7-6 with TRBJ1-6; D remains ambiguous. Germline lookup yields CDR1 SGHVS and CDR2 FNYEAQ. CDR3 size: 16 residues. Trimming stripped 0 bases from V and 4 bases from J, with 10 bases between. The CDR3 loop is CASSLAAGTYNSPLHF. The CDR3 coding sequence is TGTGCCAGCAGCTTAGCGGCAGGAACATATAATTCACCCCTCCACTTT. Full variable domain (outside the CDR3, taken from reference TRBV7-6 and TRBJ1-6): GAGVSQSPRYKVTKRGQDVALRCDPISGHVSLYWYRQALGQGPEFLTYFNYEAQQDKSGLPNDRFSAERPEGSISTLTIQRTEQRDSAMYRCASSLAAGTYNSPLHFGNGTRLTVT.

The rearrangement joins TRBV19 to TRBJ1-6; TRBD1 matches at 8 bases. The junction had 3 bases not matched to a gene; V was cut back by 4 bases and J by 7 bases. Per the germline V gene, CDR1 is LNHDA and CDR2 is SQIVND (reference sequence). CDR3 size: 14 residues. The CDR3 here is CASSTRTGNSPLHF. CDR3 nucleotides: TGTGCCAGTAGTACTCGGACAGGGAATTCACCCCTCCACTTT.

The chain links TRBV7-8 to TRBJ2-7; TRBD1 matches at 7 bases. Germline CDR1 SGHVS, CDR2 FQNEAQ. V lost 5 bases and J lost 2; bases outside the gene matches: 9. The CDR3 is made up of 15 amino acids. The CDR3 region is CASSQRGQWPYEQYF. DNA for the CDR3: TGTGCCAGCAGCCAGAGGGGACAGTGGCCCTACGAGCAGTACTTC.

The genes are TRBV5-4 and TRBJ1-1; D may be TRBD1 (6 bases). V gave up 4 bases and J gave up 1 base, with 11 bases separating them. Germline CDR1 is SGHNT and CDR2 is YYREEE (reference sequence). The CDR3 length is 14 residues. The CDR3 spells CASSRDRRNTEAFF. The CDR3, as DNA: TGTGCCAGCAGCCGAGACAGGAGGAACACTGAAGCTTTCTTT.

This chain connects TRBV3-1 (or the pseudogene TRBV3-2) to TRBJ1-3; TRBD1 matches at 7 bases. The germline gives CDR1 LGHDT, CDR2 YNNKEL (reference sequence). Trimming took 4 bases from V and 0 from J; bases not matched to a gene: 6. This CDR3 region has 16 residues. The CDR3 nucleotides are TGTGCCAGCAGCCCTCCTGGGACAGTCTCTGGAAACACCATATATTTT. Residues: CASSPPGTVSGNTIYF.

The J gene is TRBJ2-7, the V gene TRBV28; TRBD1 matches 8 bases. V lost 4 bases, J lost 1 base, and 6 bases stayed unmatched. The CDR3 extends over 15 amino acids. Germline CDR1 is MDHEN and CDR2 is SYDVKM. In DNA, the CDR3 is TGTGCCAGCAGTTCCCCAGGGGGCAAGTCCTACGAGCAGTACTTC. It yields the protein CASSSPGGKSYEQYF.

The rearrangement uses TRBV7-9 and TRBJ1-2; weak D call: TRBD1 (6 bases). Per the germline V gene, CDR1 is SEHNR and CDR2 is FQNEAQ (reference sequence). The V and J ends lost 8 bases and 2 bases respectively, with 15 bases between them. The CDR3 extends over 14 amino acids. The DNA of the CDR3 is TGTGCCAGCTCCTTGGATGGGGGCAACTATGGCTACACCTTC. It yields the protein CASSLDGGNYGYTF.

In its sample, this clone was seen many times. The chain recombines TRBV3-1 (or the pseudogene TRBV3-2) with TRBJ2-2; unclear D gene. The V gene lost 4 bases and the J gene lost 5 bases, with 8 bases spanning the gap. CDR1 and CDR2 (germline): LGHDT, YNNKEL (reference sequence). This CDR3 is built from 13 residues. This CDR3 is CASSLSRTGELFF. For the CDR3, the DNA is TGTGCCAGCAGCCTGAGCCGGACCGGGGAGCTGTTTTTT.

This clone was picked up a small number of times. V is TRBV5-1 and J is TRBJ2-3; 13 bases map to TRBD2. Germline V lookup: CDR1 SGHRS, CDR2 YFSETQ. The CDR3 totals 16 residues. The trim removed 0 bases at V and 8 bases at J, leaving 6 bases unmatched. CDR3 loop: CASSLGLAGGFATQYF. The CDR3, as DNA: TGCGCCAGCAGCTTGGGACTAGCGGGGGGCTTCGCTACGCAGTATTTT.

The chain employs TRBV18 and TRBJ2-2, with a weak D call TRBD1 (5 bases). V was shortened by 6 bases and J by 1 base, with 9 bases between the two germline ends. CDR3 size: 14 residues. Germline loops: CDR1 KGHSH, CDR2 LQKENI. CDR3 DNA sequence: TGTGCCAGCTCGGACACAAAGAACACCGGGGAGCTGTTTTTT. As protein: CASSDTKNTGELFF.

This clone was seen a single time. V usage is TRBV19 and J usage is TRBJ2-1, with TRBD1 matching over 9 bases. This CDR3 region has 15 residues. V dropped 5 bases and J dropped 6; count of bases not matched to a gene: 8. Germline V gives CDR1 LNHDA, CDR2 SQIVND (reference sequence). The CDR3 DNA follows: TGTGCCAGTAGTTCAACAGGGGGCGCCGGCAATGAGCAGTTCTTC. This gives the protein CASSSTGGAGNEQFF.

In nucleotides, the CDR3 is TGTGCCAGCAGCGCCACCGCTAGCGGGGGGGCGTATAATGAGCAGTTCTTC. Translated, it gives CASSATASGGAYNEQFF. The chain carries TRBV7-9 and TRBJ2-1, with 12 bases that match TRBD2. The germline V gene encodes CDR1 SEHNR and CDR2 FQNEAQ (reference sequence). The trim removed 5 bases at V and 7 bases at J, leaving 12 bases unmatched. The CDR3 has 17 residues. Complete variable domain (other parts from reference TRBV7-9 and TRBJ2-1): DTGVSQNPRHKITKRGQNVTFRCDPISEHNRLYWYRQTLGQGPEFLTYFQNEAQLEKSRLLSDRFSAERPKGSFSTLEIQRTEQGDSAMYLCASSATASGGAYNEQFFGPGTRLTVL.

The chain combines TRBV29-1 with TRBJ1-1, with 7 bases aligning to TRBD1. Trimming removed 7 bases from V and 0 bases from J; junction bases left unmatched: 8. This CDR3 region has 14 residues. From germline, CDR1 is SQVTM and CDR2 ANQGSEA. The CDR3 region is CSAEVDRVNTEAFF. CDR3 nucleotides: TGCAGCGCTGAGGTCGACAGGGTGAACACTGAAGCTTTCTTT.